What follows are 3 T cell receptor beta chains derived from one specimen sequenced in a study of graft-versus-host responses after intestinal transplantation. What these receptors recognize is not known. Some clones are missing from TCRdb's copy, which holds only in-frame ones; the method was immunoSEQ multiplex PCR. In the table there are tens of thousands of clones, 80% to 95% of which are singletons. Sequencing was performed on unstimulated CD8+ T cells sorted from spleen or lymph node cells, taken before intestinal transplant. The receptor set was obtained from a human donor who received an intestinal transplant.

This chain connects TRBV19 to TRBJ2-3; TRBD2 matches at 7 bases. CDR3 length: 14 amino acids. V gave up 5 bases and J gave up 6 bases; unmatched junction bases: 8. Germline values: CDR1 LNHDA, CDR2 SQIVND (reference sequence). CDR3 protein: CASSRGDRWDTQYF. CDR3 DNA: TGTGCCAGTAGTCGGGGGGATCGATGGGATACGCAGTATTTT.

The chain couples TRBV28 to TRBJ2-1, with TRBD2 matching 9 bases. V was clipped by 5 bases and J by 5 bases; unmatched bases: 7. Germline CDR1 and CDR2: MDHEN and SYDVKM. This CDR3 is built from 15 residues. CDR3 sequence reads: CASSVGLAFNNEQFF. The DNA of the CDR3 is TGTGCCAGCAGTGTTGGACTAGCGTTTAACAATGAGCAGTTCTTC.

The chain links TRBV5-4 to TRBJ2-7, with a weak D call TRBD2 (5 bases). Trimming took off 2 bases at V and 7 bases at J, with 10 bases between the two ends. CDR3 length: 12 residues. The germline gives CDR1 SGHNT, CDR2 YYREEE (reference sequence). The CDR3 is CASSLGLGEQYF. Written as DNA, the CDR3 is TGTGCCAGCAGCTTAGGACTGGGAGAGCAGTACTTC.